This T cell receptor (beta chain) came from a study of molecular identifiers for immune sequencing clone quantification (dated by TCRdb to the late 2010s). Broadly, across the study: In a replicate experiment, RNA from roughly 20,000 or 100,000 naive CD8 T cells was split into five aliquots, four of which were sequenced. This methods study benchmarked molecular-identifier clustering-based TCR repertoire sequencing (MIDCIRS) and TCR RNA copy counting, using CD8 T cells to do so.

Summary of the overall study and its limitations: Even against a background of some 1 million naive CD8 T cells, spiked-in Jurkat TCR RNA amounting to a single cell's worth was reported to be detectable. Highly expanded clone sizes could be underestimated because identical TCR molecules may share a barcode. When barcode sub-clustering was left out, chimeric consensus sequences inflated TCR diversity, with chimeras reaching as high as 47%. Modeling gave about 3.2 recovered TCR RNA copies per cell versus 8 to 10 by digital PCR, implying roughly 29% capture efficiency. The naive libraries included spiked-in Jurkat TCR RNA (approximately ten copies' worth), and this RNA is not part of the donor repertoire. In CMV-specific effector cells, clones with more than 20 RNA copies accounted for over 97% of molecules, whereas in naive cells such clones accounted for under 1%.

About this clonotype itself: Its antigen target is currently unknown. Possible read error: a much larger clone is one base away. Because it lacks the conserved phenylalanine or tryptophan at the end, this CDR3 is likely a read error.

Naive CD8 T cell libraries were made from around 18,000 to 910,000 sorted cells using 10%, 30% or 50% of purified RNA. Naive CD8 T cells, defined as CD8+CD4-CCR7+CD45RA+, were FACS-sorted into RLT Plus buffer on a BD FACSAria II. Roughly 10 TCR copies' worth of Jurkat RNA were spiked into roughly 17,000-1,100,000 naive CD8 T cell samples to test detection sensitivity. CD8 T cells were enriched with RosetteSep CD8+ T Cell Enrichment Cocktail and Ficoll-Paque, followed by ACK red cell lysis. Receptor libraries were prepared by PCR. Instrument on record: Illumina HiSeq 4000. Bulk TCR libraries were prepared as previously described, using TCR primers listed in Table S5. Purification of total RNA was performed with the Qiagen AllPrep DNA/RNA kit. Reads from multiple sequencing runs of the same library were pooled before analysis. Regarding the original processing steps: Reads were retained only if the reads had an exact TCR constant sequence, and the retained reads were trimmed to 150 nt and grouped according to their 12-nt molecular barcodes. Reads within each barcode group were sub-clustered using a 15% Levenshtein threshold, and quality-weighted consensus sequences were constructed for each RNA molecule. Non-functional sequences were excluded, and lower-count sequences lying one edit away from another sequence were also excluded. Based on a fit of two negative binomial distributions, barcode sub-clusters having less than 20% of the maximum read count were discarded. TCRdb passed the public sequencing reads through fastp at Q25 and MiXCR, retaining productive beta sequences. Records with the same CDR3 protein are collapsed into one entry carrying the most frequent genes and DNA. TCRdb, not the authors, supplied the V and J calls. The table for this sample lists just under 650,000 distinct CDR3 sequences; about 20% of them were counted only once. 0.85% of the sample is held by the ten biggest clonotypes.

The V end gives up 10 bases and the J end 7 bases, leaving 6 bases in the junction not matched to a gene. CDR1 and CDR2 were assigned from the germline V gene as SNHLY and FYNNEI. The CDR3 is made up of 11 amino acids, end residues included. CDR3 DNA is the only sequence kept; it has 33 bases, read in frame from the first base. The specimen sequenced was naive CD8+ T cells from blood, with Jurkat cell RNA spiked in. The cell subset or site label corresponds to: FACS-sorted CD8+CD4-CCR7+CD45RA+ naive T cells. The sequence links TRBV2 to TRBJ1-1; TRBD1 aligns with 7 central bases. The receptor was derived from a human donor in good health. Some libraries in this study had Jurkat cell RNA spiked in. The DNA sequence is as follows: TGTGCCAAAAAGCAGGGGGGTGAAGCTTTCTCT. This is translated as CAKKQGGEAFS.